These 12 T cell receptor beta chains came from one sample sequenced in a study of CD8 T cells in Susac syndrome. With random hexamers, reverse transcription was performed on about 0.5 to 1 ug of RNA. TCRdb redid the calling of the immunoSEQ multiplex PCR reads with MiXCR, one entry per CDR3 protein. The sample records roughly 150,000 distinct CDR3 sequences, nearly 97% being singletons. The sample was CD8+ T cells from PBMCs. The source is a human donor with multiple sclerosis.

The chain carries TRBV4-1 and TRBJ1-1; D remains unclear. Germline V gene sequence: CDR1 MGHRA, CDR2 YSYEKL. This CDR3 has 14 residues. Between the trimmed V and J ends, which lost 2 bases and 0 bases, there was a span of 7 bases. The DNA of the CDR3 is TGCGCCAGCAGCCAAATCGGTCTGAACACTGAAGCTTTCTTT. This encodes CASSQIGLNTEAFF.

V gene TRBV20-1 combines with J gene TRBJ2-1; 7 bases agree with TRBD2. The germline CDR1 and CDR2 sequences are DFQATT and SNEGSKA (reference sequence). This CDR3 has 13 amino acids. The CDR3, as DNA: TGCAGCGCCGGGGAGGGACCTTACAATGAGCAGTTCTTC. Encoded protein: CSAGEGPYNEQFF.

The rearrangement links TRBV3-1 to TRBJ2-1, with D unclear. Germline V lookup: CDR1 LGHDT, CDR2 YNNKEL (reference sequence). The ends were cut back, 1 base at V and 8 bases at J, with 12 bases in the middle. This CDR3 has 14 amino acids. The CDR3 protein is CASSQALGRDEQFF. The CDR3 coding sequence is TGTGCCAGCAGCCAAGCCCTCGGAAGGGATGAGCAGTTCTTC.

V gene TRBV12-5 combines with J gene TRBJ2-1; TRBD2 is a possible D gene (5 bases). Per the germline V gene, CDR1 is LGHNT and CDR2 is FRNRAP. CDR3 length: 17 residues. V shed 2 bases and J shed 3 bases, with 17 bases lying between them. The CDR3 sequence is CASGLTILSDDYNEQFF. CDR3 nucleotides: TGTGCTAGTGGTTTGACAATACTTAGCGACGACTACAATGAGCAGTTCTTC.

This chain connects TRBV7-9 to TRBJ2-2; D call uncertain. The CDR3 spans 18 residues. V shed 5 bases and J shed 3 bases, with 22 bases lying between them. Germline CDR1 and CDR2: SEHNR and FQNEAQ (reference sequence). DNA for the CDR3: TGTGCCAGCAGCCCGCGGCTGGCCCTGCCCGCGGACACCGGGGAGCTGTTTTTT. Its translation is CASSPRLALPADTGELFF.

This clonotype was found a few times. The chain links TRBV6-6 to TRBJ2-5; D is undetermined. Trimming took 2 bases from V and 5 from J, leaving 9 bases between them. The CDR3 is 13 amino acids. In germline, CDR1 is MNHNY, CDR2 SVGAGI (reference sequence). CDR3 in amino acids: CASSYGVGETQYF. DNA for the CDR3: TGTGCCAGCAGTTACGGTGTTGGGGAGACCCAGTACTTC.

V and J are TRBV5-6 and TRBJ2-7; 7 nucleotides align to TRBD1. From germline, CDR1 is SGHDT and CDR2 YYEEEE. V gave up 3 bases and J gave up 2 bases; unmatched junction bases: 5. The CDR3 spans 14 residues. DNA for the CDR3: TGTGCCAGCAGCTCGGGGACAGCAACCTACGAGCAGTACTTC. This encodes CASSSGTATYEQYF. The whole variable domain, remainder taken from reference TRBV5-6 and TRBJ2-7, is DAGVTQSPTHLIKTRGQQVTLRCSPKSGHDTVSWYQQALGQGPQFIFQYYEEEERQRGNFPDRFSGHQFPNYSSELNVNALLLGDSALYLCASSSGTATYEQYFGPGTRLTVT.

This clonotype was detected only a few times. The rearrangement joins TRBV5-1 to TRBJ2-7; 9 bases match TRBD2. Germline trimming cut 5 bases from V and 1 base from J; bases unmatched to any gene: 4. The V gene's germline CDR1 is SGHRS and CDR2 YFSETQ. The CDR3 sequence is 14 residues long. This chain's CDR3 is CASSSSGESYEQYF. As DNA, the CDR3 is TGCGCCAGCAGTTCTAGCGGGGAGTCCTACGAGCAGTACTTC.

J is TRBJ2-1 and V is TRBV20-1; 10 bases line up with TRBD2. Germline V gene lookup returns CDR1 DFQATT and CDR2 SNEGSKA (reference sequence). Losses at the gene ends were 7 bases for V and 3 bases for J; bases not matched to a gene: 15. The CDR3 spans 17 residues. The CDR3 nucleotides read TGCAGTGTTCAGCGGGGGGGCCAACCCGGGCACTACAATGAGCAGTTCTTC. Protein product: CSVQRGGQPGHYNEQFF.

This chain uses TRBV2 with TRBJ2-1, with 10 nucleotides matching TRBD2. This CDR3 has 16 residues. Germline V gene data show CDR1 as SNHLY and CDR2 as FYNNEI. The V gene end was trimmed by 5 bases and the J gene end by 1 base; junction bases not matched to a gene: 5. The CDR3 sequence is CASSSWTSGSYNEQFF. Written as DNA, the CDR3 is TGTGCCAGCAGTTCGTGGACTAGCGGATCCTACAATGAGCAGTTCTTC.

This clonotype was seen just once. The chain has TRBV15 and TRBJ1-1, with D tentatively TRBD1 (6 bases). The V end lost 6 bases, the J end lost 4 bases, and 12 bases lay between the germline ends. The CDR3 consists of 13 residues. The germline CDR1 and CDR2 sequences are LNHNV and YYDKDF (reference sequence). The CDR3 protein is CATRQGSSTEAFF. In DNA, the CDR3 is TGTGCCACCAGACAGGGTTCCAGCACTGAAGCTTTCTTT.

The chain links TRBV10-3 to TRBJ1-2; TRBD1 is a possible D gene (5 bases). This CDR3 is 13 amino acids long. The germline V gene has CDR1 ENHRY and CDR2 SYGVKD. Trimming pared 3 bases from V and 6 bases from J, leaving 11 bases between. The CDR3: CAISDVQGDGYTF. CDR3 in DNA: TGTGCCATCAGTGATGTGCAGGGAGATGGCTACACCTTC.